This T cell receptor beta chain comes out of a study of control samples from healthy donors and cancer patients. CDR3 length: 14 residues. V dropped 4 bases and J dropped 3 bases, with 11 bases sitting between them. Germline V gene sequence: CDR1 SGHRS, CDR2 YFSETQ. Method: immunoSEQ multiplex PCR; TCRdb's copy keeps in-frame clones and lacks some. This table has approximately 140,000 clones, approximately 93% appearing once. The chain recombines TRBV5-1 with TRBJ1-5; a possible D gene is TRBD1 (6 bases). The sequenced sample was blood. This TCR derives from a man between 18 and 29 years old in good health. CDR3 protein: CASSLDRSNQPQHF. In DNA, the CDR3 is TGCGCCAGCAGCCTCGACAGGTCCAATCAGCCCCAGCATTTT. The full variable domain, with the rest looked up from reference TRBV5-1 and TRBJ1-5, is KAGVTQTPRYLIKTRGQQVTLSCSPISGHRSVSWYQQTPGQGLQFLFEYFSETQRNKGNFPGRFSGRQFSNSRSEMNVSTLELGDSALYLCASSLDRSNQPQHFGDGTRLSIL.